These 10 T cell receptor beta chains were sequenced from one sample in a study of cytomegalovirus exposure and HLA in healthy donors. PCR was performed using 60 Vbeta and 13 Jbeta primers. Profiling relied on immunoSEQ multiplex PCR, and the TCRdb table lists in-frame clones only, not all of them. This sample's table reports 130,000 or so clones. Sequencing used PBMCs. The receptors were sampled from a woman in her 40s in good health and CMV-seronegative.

CDR3 amino acids: CASSQGTGTNTEAFF. CDR3 nucleotides: TGCGCCAGCAGCCAAGGGACAGGGACGAACACTGAAGCTTTCTTT. The chain recombines TRBV4-1 with TRBJ1-1, with 8 bases that match TRBD1. Germline CDR1 reads MGHRA; CDR2 reads YSYEKL. V gave up 1 base and J gave up 1 base; unmatched junction bases: 2. This CDR3 region has 15 residues.

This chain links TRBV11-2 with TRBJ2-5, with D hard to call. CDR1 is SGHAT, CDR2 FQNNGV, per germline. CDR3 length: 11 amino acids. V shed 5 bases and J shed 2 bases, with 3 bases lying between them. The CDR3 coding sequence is TGTGCCAGCAGCCAGCAAGAGACCCAGTACTTC. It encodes CASSQQETQYF.

This CDR3 is CASSITDTQYF. CDR3 coding DNA: TGTGCCAGCAGCATCACAGATACGCAGTATTTT. The chain combines TRBV6-6 with TRBJ2-3; D gene uncertain. Trimming left V 6 bases short and J 2 bases short, with 3 bases between. The CDR3 has 11 residues. Looked up from germline, CDR1 is MNHNY and CDR2 is SVGAGI (reference sequence).

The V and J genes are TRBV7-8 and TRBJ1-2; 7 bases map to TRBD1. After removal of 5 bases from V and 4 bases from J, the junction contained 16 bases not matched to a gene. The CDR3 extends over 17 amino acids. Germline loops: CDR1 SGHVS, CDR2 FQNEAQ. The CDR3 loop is CASSLQGGEEFGYGYTF. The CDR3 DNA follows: TGTGCCAGCAGCCTCCAGGGGGGAGAAGAATTCGGCTATGGCTACACCTTC.

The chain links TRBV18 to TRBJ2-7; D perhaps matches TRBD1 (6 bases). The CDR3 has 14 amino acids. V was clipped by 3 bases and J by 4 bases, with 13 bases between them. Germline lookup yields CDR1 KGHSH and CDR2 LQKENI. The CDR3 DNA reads TGTGCCAGCTCACCGTCCCGGGACACTTACGAGCAGTACTTC. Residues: CASSPSRDTYEQYF.

The DNA of the CDR3 is TGTGCCAGCAGCCAAGATATTGGACAGGGGTGGATGAACACTGAAGCTTTCTTT. This encodes CASSQDIGQGWMNTEAFF. The gene calls are TRBV4-2 and TRBJ1-1; 9 bases match TRBD1. This CDR3 contains 18 residues. Losses at the gene ends were 0 bases for V and 0 bases for J; bases not matched to a gene: 8. Germline V gives CDR1 LGHNA, CDR2 YNFKEQ.

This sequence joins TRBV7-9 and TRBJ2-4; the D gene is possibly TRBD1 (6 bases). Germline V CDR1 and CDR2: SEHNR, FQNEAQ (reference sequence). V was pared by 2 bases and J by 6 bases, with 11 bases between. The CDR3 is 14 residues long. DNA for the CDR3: TGTGCCAGCAGCTTAAGTACAGGGCTAAACATTCAGTACTTC. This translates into CASSLSTGLNIQYF.

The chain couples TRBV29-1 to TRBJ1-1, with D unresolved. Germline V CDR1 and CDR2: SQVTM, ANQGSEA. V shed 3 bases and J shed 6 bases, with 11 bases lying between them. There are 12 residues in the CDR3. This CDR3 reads CSVDGPGAEAFF. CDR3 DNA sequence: TGCAGCGTTGACGGTCCCGGGGCTGAAGCTTTCTTT.

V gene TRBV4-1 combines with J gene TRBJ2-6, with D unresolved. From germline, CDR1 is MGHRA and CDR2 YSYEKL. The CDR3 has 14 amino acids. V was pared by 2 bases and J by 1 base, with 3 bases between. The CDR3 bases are TGCGCCAGCAGCCAACGGTCTGGGGCCAACGTCCTGACTTTC. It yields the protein CASSQRSGANVLTF.

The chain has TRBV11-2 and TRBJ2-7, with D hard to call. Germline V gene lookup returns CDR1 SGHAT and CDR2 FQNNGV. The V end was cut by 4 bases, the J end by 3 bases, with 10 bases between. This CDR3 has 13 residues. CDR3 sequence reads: CASSSRVGYEQYF. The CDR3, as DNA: TGTGCCAGCAGCTCCCGGGTCGGCTACGAGCAGTACTTC. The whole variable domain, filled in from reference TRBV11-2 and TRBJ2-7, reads EAGVAQSPRYKIIEKRQSVAFWCNPISGHATLYWYQQILGQGPKLLIQFQNNGVVDDSQLPKDRFSAERLKGVDSTLKIQPAKLEDSAVYLCASSSRVGYEQYFGPGTRLTVT.